This T cell receptor (beta chain) was captured by sequencing in a study of shared clonotypes between healthy human individuals. Study context: Three plates were used per donor for CD4 naive, three for CD4 memory, two for CD8 naive and one for CD8 memory. General study findings and limits: Sorted-subset samples were not fully sequenced, rarefaction indicated. Memory subsets generally showed smaller estimated richness than naive subsets did.

On this clone itself: Its antigen is currently unknown.

The assay was immunoSEQ multiplex PCR, and TCRdb's table has in-frame clones only and misses some. The top ten clones hold around 0.33% of a sample with 1,400,000 or so clones, 98% of them seen once. Memory CD4+ cells were the fraction left after CD45RA+ naive selection. The V gene lost 0 bases and the J gene lost 2 bases, with 9 bases spanning the gap. Per germline, CDR1 SGHRS and CDR2 YFSETQ. The CDR3 covers 14 residues. This TCR derives from a man under 40 in good health. V usage is TRBV5-1 and J usage is TRBJ2-7; D is possibly TRBD2 (6 bases). Sequencing was performed on naive CD4+ T cells sorted from blood. The subset: CD45RA+ positively selected. CDR3 amino acids: CASSLASVAYEQYF. CDR3 DNA: TGCGCCAGCAGCTTGGCTAGCGTGGCCTACGAGCAGTACTTC.